This T cell receptor (beta chain) was observed in a study of T-cell reconstitution after alpha-beta-depleted transplantation in children. Per the germline V gene, CDR1 is SQVTM and CDR2 is ANQGSEA. With V trimmed by 6 bases and J by 6 bases, 11 bases remained unmatched. The CDR3 sequence is 13 residues long. Study results and caveats: Some patients' high day-60 TCRbeta diversity was attributed to recipient cells surviving conditioning. Expanded graft clones, several hundred of them, were reportedly the source of alpha-beta T cells about two months after transplant. A year had passed since transplant, and T-cell counts and diversity by then came mostly from newly produced T cells.

Construction of the TCRbeta library involved unique molecular identifiers. In TCRdb, the PCR reads were re-called with MiXCR into one record per CDR3 protein. The sample has about 980,000 distinct CDR3 sequences, about 31% seen once; the top ten hold roughly 31%. This clonotype was counted between two and nine times. Its antigen is undetermined. The receptor was derived from a boy under two years old who had a stem cell transplant for SCID, so the T cells may come from the graft donor. This sample comprised PBMCs, mostly from graft donor cells, obtained 360 days after TCRalphabeta/CD19-depleted stem cell transplant. The chain is built from TRBV29-1 and TRBJ2-7; 7 nucleotides match TRBD2. This CDR3 reads CSVGQPAGVEQYF. CDR3 in DNA: TGCAGCGTGGGGCAACCGGCGGGGGTCGAGCAGTACTTC.